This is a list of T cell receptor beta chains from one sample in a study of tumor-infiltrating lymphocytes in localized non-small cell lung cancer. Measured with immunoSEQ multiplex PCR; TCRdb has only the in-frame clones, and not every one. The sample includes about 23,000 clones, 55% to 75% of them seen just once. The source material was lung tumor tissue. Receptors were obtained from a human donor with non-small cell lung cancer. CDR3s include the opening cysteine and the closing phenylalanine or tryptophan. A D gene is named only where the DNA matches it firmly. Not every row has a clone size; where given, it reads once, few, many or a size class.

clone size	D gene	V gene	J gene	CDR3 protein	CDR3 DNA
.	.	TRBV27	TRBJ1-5	CASSLRGNQPQHF	TGTGCCAGCAGTTTACGGGGGAATCAGCCCCAGCATTTT
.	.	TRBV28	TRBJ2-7	CASSLHDESEQYF	TGTGCCAGCAGTTTACACGACGAGTCAGAGCAGTACTTC
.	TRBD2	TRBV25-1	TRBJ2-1	CASKREYYNEQFF	TGTGCCAGCAAGCGGGAGTACTACAATGAGCAGTTCTTC
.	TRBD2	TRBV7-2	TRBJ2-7	CASSLGLAVEQYF	TGTGCCAGCAGCTTAGGACTAGCCGTCGAGCAGTACTTC
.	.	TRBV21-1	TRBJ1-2	CASSNPWAGQADYGYTF	TGTGCCAGCAGCAACCCCTGGGCTGGGCAGGCAGACTATGGCTACACCTTC
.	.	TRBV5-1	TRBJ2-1	CASSLEPGLSSYEQFF	TGCGCCAGCAGCTTGGAGCCGGGACTCAGCAGTTATGAGCAGTTCTTC
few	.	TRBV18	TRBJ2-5	CASSPTRAHPKQETQYF	TGTGCCAGCTCACCGACTAGGGCCCACCCAAAACAAGAGACCCAGTACTTC
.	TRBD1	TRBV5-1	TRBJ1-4	CASSPGTATNEKLFF	TGCGCCAGCAGCCCAGGGACAGCAACTAATGAAAAACTGTTTTTT
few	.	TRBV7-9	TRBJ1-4	CASSSDSEKLFF	TGTGCCAGCAGCTCCGACAGCGAAAAACTGTTTTTT
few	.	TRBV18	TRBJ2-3	CASSPGHTSTDTQYF	TGTGCCAGCTCACCGGGACACACTAGCACAGATACGCAGTATTTT
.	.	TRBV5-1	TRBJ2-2	CASSLRGESTGELFF	TGCGCCAGCAGCTTGAGGGGAGAGAGTACCGGGGAGCTGTTTTTT
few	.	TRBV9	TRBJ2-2	CASSVDPGTYTGELFF	TGTGCCAGCAGCGTAGATCCCGGGACTTACACCGGGGAGCTGTTTTTT
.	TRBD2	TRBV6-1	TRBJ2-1	CASSVQGSGGTYNEQFF	TGTGCCAGCAGTGTCCAGGGGAGCGGGGGGACCTACAATGAGCAGTTCTTC
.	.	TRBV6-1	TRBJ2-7	CASSEQGLFPSYEQYF	TGTGCCAGCAGTGAACAGGGACTCTTCCCCTCCTACGAGCAGTACTTC
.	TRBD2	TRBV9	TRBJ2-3	CASSVSGSYFSTDTQYF	TGTGCCAGCAGCGTCAGCGGGAGCTATTTTAGCACAGATACGCAGTATTTT
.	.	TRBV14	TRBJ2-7	CASSQDHRGSGSYEQYF	TGTGCCAGCAGCCAAGATCACCGGGGTAGCGGATCCTACGAGCAGTACTTC
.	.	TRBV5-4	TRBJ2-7	CASSVGPLPSYEQYF	TGTGCCAGCAGCGTAGGCCCTTTGCCCTCCTACGAGCAGTACTTC
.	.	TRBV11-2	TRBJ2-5	CASSLAGDGETQYF	TGTGCCAGCAGCTTAGCGGGAGATGGGGAGACCCAGTACTTC